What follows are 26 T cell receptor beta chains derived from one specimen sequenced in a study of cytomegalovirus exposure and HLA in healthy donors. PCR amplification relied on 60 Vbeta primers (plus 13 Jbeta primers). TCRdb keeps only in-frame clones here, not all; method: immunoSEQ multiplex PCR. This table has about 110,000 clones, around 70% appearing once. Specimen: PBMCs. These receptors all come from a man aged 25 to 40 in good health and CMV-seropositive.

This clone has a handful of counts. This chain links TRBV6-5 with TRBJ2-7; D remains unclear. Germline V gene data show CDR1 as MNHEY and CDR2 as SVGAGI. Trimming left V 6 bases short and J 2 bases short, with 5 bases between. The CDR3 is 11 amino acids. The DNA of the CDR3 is TGTGCCAGCAGCACAACCTACGAGCAGTACTTC. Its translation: CASSTTYEQYF.

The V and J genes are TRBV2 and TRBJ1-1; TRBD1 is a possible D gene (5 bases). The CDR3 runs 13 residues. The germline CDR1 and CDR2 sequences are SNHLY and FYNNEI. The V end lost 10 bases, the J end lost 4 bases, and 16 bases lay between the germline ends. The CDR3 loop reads CAIYGGGITEAFF. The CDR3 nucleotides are TGTGCCATTTACGGGGGAGGGATCACTGAAGCTTTCTTT.

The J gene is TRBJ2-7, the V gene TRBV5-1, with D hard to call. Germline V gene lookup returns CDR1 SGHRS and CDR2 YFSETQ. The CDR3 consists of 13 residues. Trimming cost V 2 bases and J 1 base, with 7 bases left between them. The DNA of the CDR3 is TGCGCCAGCAGCTTCGGCGGTTCCTACGAGCAGTACTTC. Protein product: CASSFGGSYEQYF. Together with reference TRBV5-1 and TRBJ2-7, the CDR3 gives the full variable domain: KAGVTQTPRYLIKTRGQQVTLSCSPISGHRSVSWYQQTPGQGLQFLFEYFSETQRNKGNFPGRFSGRQFSNSRSEMNVSTLELGDSALYLCASSFGGSYEQYFGPGTRLTVT.

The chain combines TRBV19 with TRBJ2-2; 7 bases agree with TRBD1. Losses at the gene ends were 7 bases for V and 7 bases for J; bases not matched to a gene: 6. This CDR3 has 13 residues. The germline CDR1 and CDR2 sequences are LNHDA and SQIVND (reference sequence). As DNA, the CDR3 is TGTGCCAGTACCCCACAGGGGTACGGGGAGCTGTTTTTT. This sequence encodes CASTPQGYGELFF.

In DNA, the CDR3 is TGTGCCAGCAGTGAAGGCCGGGGGGGCGGCTACACCTTC. Translating it yields CASSEGRGGGYTF. This rearrangement joins TRBV25-1 to TRBJ1-2; TRBD1 is a possible D gene (6 bases). CDR1 and CDR2 from the germline V gene are MGHDK and SYGVNS. V lost 2 bases and J lost 8, with 12 bases in between. The CDR3 consists of 13 residues.

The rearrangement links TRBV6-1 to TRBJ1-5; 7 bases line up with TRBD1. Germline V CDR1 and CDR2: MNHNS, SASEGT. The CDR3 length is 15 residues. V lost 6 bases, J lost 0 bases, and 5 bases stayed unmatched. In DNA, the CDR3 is TGTGCCAGCAGGGCAGGGGGATATAGCAATCAGCCCCAGCATTTT. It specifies CASRAGGYSNQPQHF.

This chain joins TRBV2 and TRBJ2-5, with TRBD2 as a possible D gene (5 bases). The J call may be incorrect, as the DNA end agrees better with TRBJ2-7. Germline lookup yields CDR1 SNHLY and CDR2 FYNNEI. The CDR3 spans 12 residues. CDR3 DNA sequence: TGTGCCAGCCTTAGGACTGGCTACGAGCAGTACTTC. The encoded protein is CASLRTGYEQYF.

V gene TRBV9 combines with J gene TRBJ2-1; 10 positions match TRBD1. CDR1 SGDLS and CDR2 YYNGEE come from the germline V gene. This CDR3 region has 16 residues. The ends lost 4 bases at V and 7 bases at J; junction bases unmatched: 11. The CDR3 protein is CASSSDGQGGWNEQFF. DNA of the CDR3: TGTGCCAGCAGCTCCGATGGACAGGGGGGTTGGAATGAGCAGTTCTTC. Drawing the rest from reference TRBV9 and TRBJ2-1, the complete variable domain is DSGVTQTPKHLITATGQRVTLRCSPRSGDLSVYWYQQSLDQGLQFLIQYYNGEERAKGNILERFSAQQFPDLHSELNLSSLELGDSALYFCASSSDGQGGWNEQFFGPGTRLTVL.

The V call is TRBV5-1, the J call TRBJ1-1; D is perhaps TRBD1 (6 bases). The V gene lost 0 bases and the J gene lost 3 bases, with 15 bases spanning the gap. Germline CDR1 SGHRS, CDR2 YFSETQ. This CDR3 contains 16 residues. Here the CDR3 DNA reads TGCGCCAGCAGCTTGGCGGGGACACGCATTGACACTGAAGCTTTCTTT. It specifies CASSLAGTRIDTEAFF.

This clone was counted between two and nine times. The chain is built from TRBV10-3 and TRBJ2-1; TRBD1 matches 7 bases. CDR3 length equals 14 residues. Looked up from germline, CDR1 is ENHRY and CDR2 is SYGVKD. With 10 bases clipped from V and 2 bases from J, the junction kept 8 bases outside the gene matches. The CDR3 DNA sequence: TGTGCCACCAGCCCGACAGGGACCTACAATGAGCAGTTCTTC. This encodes CATSPTGTYNEQFF.

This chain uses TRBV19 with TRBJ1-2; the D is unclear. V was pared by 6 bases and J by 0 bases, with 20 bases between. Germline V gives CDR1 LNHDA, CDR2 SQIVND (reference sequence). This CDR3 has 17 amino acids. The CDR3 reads CASSTPGYLQANYGYTF. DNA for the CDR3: TGTGCCAGTAGCACCCCGGGTTATCTCCAAGCTAACTATGGCTACACCTTC.

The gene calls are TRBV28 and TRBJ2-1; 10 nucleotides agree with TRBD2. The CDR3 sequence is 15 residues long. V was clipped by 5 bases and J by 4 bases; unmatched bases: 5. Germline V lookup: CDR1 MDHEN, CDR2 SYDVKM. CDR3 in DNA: TGTGCCAGCAGTATCATAGCGGGGGGATACAATGAGCAGTTCTTC. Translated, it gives CASSIIAGGYNEQFF.

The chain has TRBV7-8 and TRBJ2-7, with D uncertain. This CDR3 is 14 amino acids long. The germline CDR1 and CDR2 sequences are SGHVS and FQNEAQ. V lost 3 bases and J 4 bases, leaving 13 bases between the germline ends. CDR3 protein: CASSFRVGAYEQYF. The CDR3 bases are TGTGCCAGCAGCTTCCGGGTAGGAGCATACGAGCAGTACTTC. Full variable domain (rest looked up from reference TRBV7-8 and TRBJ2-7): GAGVSQSPRYKVAKRGQDVALRCDPISGHVSLFWYQQALGQGPEFLTYFQNEAQLDKSGLPSDRFFAERPEGSVSTLKIQRTQQEDSAVYLCASSFRVGAYEQYFGPGTRLTVT.

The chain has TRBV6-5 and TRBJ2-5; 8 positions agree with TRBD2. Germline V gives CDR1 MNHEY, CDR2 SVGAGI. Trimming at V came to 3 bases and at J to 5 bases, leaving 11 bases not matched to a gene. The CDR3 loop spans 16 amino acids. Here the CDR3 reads CASSYKGGTRDETQYF. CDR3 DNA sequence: TGTGCCAGCAGTTATAAGGGAGGGACTAGAGACGAGACCCAGTACTTC.

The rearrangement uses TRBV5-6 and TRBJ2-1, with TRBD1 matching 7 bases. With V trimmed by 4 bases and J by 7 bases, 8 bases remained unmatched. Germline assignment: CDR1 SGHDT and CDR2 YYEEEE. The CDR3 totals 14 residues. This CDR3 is CASSNTDRANEQFF. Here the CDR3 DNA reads TGTGCCAGCAGCAATACCGACAGGGCGAATGAGCAGTTCTTC.

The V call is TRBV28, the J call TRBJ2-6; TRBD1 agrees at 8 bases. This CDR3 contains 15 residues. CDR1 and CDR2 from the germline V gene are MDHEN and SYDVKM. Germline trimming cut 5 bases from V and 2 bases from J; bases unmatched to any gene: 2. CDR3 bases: TGTGCCAGCAGTAAGGACAGGGCTGGGGCCAACGTCCTGACTTTC. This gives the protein CASSKDRAGANVLTF.

In DNA form, the CDR3 reads TGTGCCAGCAGCTTGAGCCGGGACAGCCTTCTAGCTTTCTTT. Translation: CASSLSRDSLLAFF. This chain uses TRBV7-2 with TRBJ1-1; 7 positions match TRBD1. Trimming took 3 bases from V and 10 from J; bases not matched to a gene: 11. This CDR3 is 14 amino acids long. Per germline, CDR1 SGHTA and CDR2 FQGNSA.

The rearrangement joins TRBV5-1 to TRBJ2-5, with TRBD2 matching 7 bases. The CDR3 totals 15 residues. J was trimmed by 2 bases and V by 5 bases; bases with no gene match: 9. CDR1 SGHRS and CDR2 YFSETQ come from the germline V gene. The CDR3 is CASSEAGRAQETQYF. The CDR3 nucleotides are TGCGCCAGCAGTGAGGCAGGGAGGGCGCAAGAGACCCAGTACTTC. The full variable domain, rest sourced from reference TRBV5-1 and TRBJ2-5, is KAGVTQTPRYLIKTRGQQVTLSCSPISGHRSVSWYQQTPGQGLQFLFEYFSETQRNKGNFPGRFSGRQFSNSRSEMNVSTLELGDSALYLCASSEAGRAQETQYFGPGTRLLVL.

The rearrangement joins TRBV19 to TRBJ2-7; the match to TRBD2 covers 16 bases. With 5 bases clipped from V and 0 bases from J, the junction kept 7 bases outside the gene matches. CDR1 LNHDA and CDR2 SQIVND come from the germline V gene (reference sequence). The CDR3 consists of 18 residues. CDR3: CASSFGTSGGGSSYEQYF. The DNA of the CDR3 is TGTGCCAGTAGTTTCGGGACTAGCGGGGGGGGCAGCTCCTACGAGCAGTACTTC.

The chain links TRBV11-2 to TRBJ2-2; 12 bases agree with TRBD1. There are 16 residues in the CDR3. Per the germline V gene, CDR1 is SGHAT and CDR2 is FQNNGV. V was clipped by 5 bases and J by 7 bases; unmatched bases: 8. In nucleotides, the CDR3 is TGTGCCAGCAGCGTCACCGGGACAGGGGGCGGCGGGGAGCTGTTTTTT. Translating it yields CASSVTGTGGGGELFF.

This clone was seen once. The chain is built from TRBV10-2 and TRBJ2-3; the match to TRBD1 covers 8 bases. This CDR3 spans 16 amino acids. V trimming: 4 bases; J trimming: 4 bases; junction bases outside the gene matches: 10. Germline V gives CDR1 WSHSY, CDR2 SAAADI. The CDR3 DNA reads TGCGCCAGCAGTGGGGCAGGGGGCCCCGGGGCAGATACGCAGTATTTT. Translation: CASSGAGGPGADTQYF.

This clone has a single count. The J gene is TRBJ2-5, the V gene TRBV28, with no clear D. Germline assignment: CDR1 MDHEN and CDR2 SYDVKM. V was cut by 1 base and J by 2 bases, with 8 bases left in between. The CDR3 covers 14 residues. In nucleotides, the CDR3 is TGTGCCAGCAGTTTATCTGCAGGTCAAGAGACCCAGTACTTC. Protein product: CASSLSAGQETQYF.

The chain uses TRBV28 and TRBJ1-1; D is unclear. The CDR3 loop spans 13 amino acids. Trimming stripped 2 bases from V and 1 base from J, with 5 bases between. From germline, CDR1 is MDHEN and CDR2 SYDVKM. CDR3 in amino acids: CASSLAENTEAFF. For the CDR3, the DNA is TGTGCCAGCAGTTTAGCAGAGAACACTGAAGCTTTCTTT.

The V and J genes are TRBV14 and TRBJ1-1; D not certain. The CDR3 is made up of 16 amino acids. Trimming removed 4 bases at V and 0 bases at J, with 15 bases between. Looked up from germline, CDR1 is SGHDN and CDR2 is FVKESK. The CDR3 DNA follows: TGTGCCAGCAGCCGGGCACGGGGAGAGCTGAACACTGAAGCTTTCTTT. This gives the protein CASSRARGELNTEAFF.

CDR3 region: CASSEVPGRGGYTF. DNA for the CDR3: TGCGCCAGCTCGGAGGTCCCAGGGAGGGGTGGCTACACCTTC. The chain carries TRBV5-1 and TRBJ1-2, with D perhaps TRBD1 (5 bases). The CDR3 runs to 14 residues. V shed 7 bases and J shed 7 bases, with 20 bases lying between them. Germline V gene data show CDR1 as SGHRS and CDR2 as YFSETQ.

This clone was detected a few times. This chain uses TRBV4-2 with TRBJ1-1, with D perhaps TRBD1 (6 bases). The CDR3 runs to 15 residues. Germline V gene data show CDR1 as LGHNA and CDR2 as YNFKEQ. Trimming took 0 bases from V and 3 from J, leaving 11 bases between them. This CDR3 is CASSQDRGWDTEAFF. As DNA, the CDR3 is TGTGCCAGCAGCCAAGACAGGGGTTGGGACACTGAAGCTTTCTTT.